This T cell receptor beta chain was captured by sequencing in a study of cytomegalovirus exposure and HLA in healthy donors. This clone was seen a few times. Other DNA sequences in the sample encode the same CDR3. Both 60 Vbeta primers and 13 Jbeta primers went into the PCR. TCRdb keeps only in-frame clones here, not all; method: immunoSEQ multiplex PCR. This sample has 140,000 to 150,000 clones, with approximately 9% found just once. This CDR3 has 13 residues. Trimming stripped 1 base from V and 5 bases from J, with 5 bases between. Germline V gene sequence: CDR1 LGHNT, CDR2 FRNRAP. This TCR was sampled from a male donor in good health and CMV-seronegative. The sample was PBMCs. This rearrangement joins TRBV12-5 to TRBJ2-2; D remains ambiguous. The CDR3, as DNA: TGTGCTAGTGGTTTGGCAGGAACCGGGGAGCTGTTTTTT. Protein: CASGLAGTGELFF.